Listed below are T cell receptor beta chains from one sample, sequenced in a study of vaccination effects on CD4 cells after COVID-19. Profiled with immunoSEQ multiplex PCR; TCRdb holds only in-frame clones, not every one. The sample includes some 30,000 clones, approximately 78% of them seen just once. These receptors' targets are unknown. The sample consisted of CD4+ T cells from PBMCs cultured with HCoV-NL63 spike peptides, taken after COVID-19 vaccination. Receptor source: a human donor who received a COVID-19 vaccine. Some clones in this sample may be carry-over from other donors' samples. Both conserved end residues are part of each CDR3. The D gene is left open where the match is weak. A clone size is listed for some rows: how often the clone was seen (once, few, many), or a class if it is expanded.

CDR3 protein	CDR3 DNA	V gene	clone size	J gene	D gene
CAWSGTSGGETQYF	TGTGCCTGGAGCGGGACTAGCGGGGGGGAGACCCAGTACTTC	TRBV30	NA	TRBJ2-5	TRBD2
CASSLHTGTGSYNEQFF	TGTGCCAGCTCACTACATACCGGGACAGGGAGCTACAATGAGCAGTTCTTC	TRBV18	few	TRBJ2-1	TRBD1
CASSSQGGNEQFF	TGTGCCAGCAGCTCACAGGGGGGCAATGAGCAGTTCTTC	TRBV7-7	NA	TRBJ2-1	TRBD1
CASSRSGGVTEAFF	TGTGCCAGTAGTAGGTCGGGGGGAGTCACTGAAGCTTTCTTT	TRBV19	once	TRBJ1-1	NA
CASSLVSTDTDTQYF	TGTGCCAGCAGCTTAGTATCTACAGACACAGATACGCAGTATTTT	TRBV7-2	NA	TRBJ2-3	NA
CASSLAEGQGMWNTEAFF	TGTGCCAGCAGCTTAGCTGAAGGACAGGGAATGTGGAACACTGAAGCTTTCTTT	TRBV5-5	NA	TRBJ1-1	TRBD1
CASSLTLAGVNTGELFF	TGTGCCAGCAGCTTAACCCTAGCAGGGGTGAACACCGGGGAGCTGTTTTTT	TRBV7-3	NA	TRBJ2-2	NA
CAWGTGGSGNTIYF	TGTGCCTGGGGCACAGGGGGCTCTGGAAACACCATATATTTT	TRBV30	NA	TRBJ1-3	TRBD1
CASMGGFYNEQFF	TGTGCCAGCATGGGAGGATTCTACAATGAGCAGTTCTTC	TRBV6-5	NA	TRBJ2-1	NA
CATSDLGGGEGISQYF	TGTGCCACCAGTGATTTGGGGGGAGGTGAGGGCATCTCCCAGTATTTT	TRBV24-1	NA	TRBJ2-3	NA
CASSHGYRGRETQYF	TGTGCCAGTAGTCACGGGTACAGGGGTCGGGAGACCCAGTACTTC	TRBV19	NA	TRBJ2-5	TRBD1
CASSLSRDQPQHF	TGTGCCAGCAGCCTGTCCCGAGATCAGCCCCAGCATTTT	TRBV11-2	few	TRBJ1-5	NA
CASSDRQGEEKLFF	TGTGCCAGCAGTGATAGGCAGGGAGAAGAAAAACTGTTTTTT	TRBV6-1	once	TRBJ1-4	NA
CASRPGGSGNTIYF	TGCGCCAGCAGACCAGGGGGCTCTGGAAACACCATATATTTT	TRBV5-1	NA	TRBJ1-3	TRBD1
CASSQGRDGYTF	TGCGCCAGCAGCCAGGGACGGGATGGCTACACCTTC	TRBV4-1	NA	TRBJ1-2	NA
CASSEDTGSNEQFF	TGTGCCAGCAGTGAAGACACAGGGTCCAATGAGCAGTTCTTC	TRBV2	NA	TRBJ2-1	NA
CASSRPETGWIGELFF	TGTGCCAGCAGCCGGCCAGAGACAGGGTGGATCGGGGAGCTGTTTTTT	TRBV3-1/TRBV3-2	NA	TRBJ2-2	TRBD1
CASSLPQSVEQFF	TGTGCCAGCAGTTTACCCCAGTCGGTCGAGCAGTTCTTC	TRBV12-3/TRBV12-4	NA	TRBJ2-1	NA
CASSQGQGTNYGYTF	TGCGCCAGCAGCCAGGGACAGGGAACGAACTATGGCTACACCTTC	TRBV5-1	NA	TRBJ1-2	TRBD1
CASRKGTGYGYTF	TGTGCCAGCAGAAAAGGGACAGGGTATGGCTACACCTTC	TRBV6-5	NA	TRBJ1-2	TRBD1
CASSDEGVVPYNEQFF	TGTGCCAGCAGTGACGAGGGGGTAGTCCCATACAATGAGCAGTTCTTC	TRBV6-4	NA	TRBJ2-1	NA
CASSFGVPGANVLTF	TGTGCCAGCAGCTTCGGGGTGCCTGGGGCCAACGTCCTGACTTTC	TRBV7-3	NA	TRBJ2-6	NA
CASSYVPTRPRDEKLFF	TGTGCCAGCAGTTACGTCCCGACCCGGCCGAGAGATGAAAAACTGTTTTTT	TRBV6-2/TRBV6-3	few	TRBJ1-4	NA
CASSLVGTGGRDTQYF	TGCGCCAGCAGCTTGGTTGGGACAGGGGGTCGGGATACGCAGTATTTT	TRBV5-1	NA	TRBJ2-3	TRBD1
CASSRADQETQYF	TGTGCCAGTAGTAGGGCGGACCAAGAGACCCAGTACTTC	TRBV19	NA	TRBJ2-5	NA
CASSMDGNYGYTF	TGTGCCAGCAGTATGGACGGTAACTATGGCTACACCTTC	TRBV12-3/TRBV12-4	NA	TRBJ1-2	NA
CASSDLQGQKETQYF	TGTGCCAGCAGTGACCTCCAAGGGCAGAAAGAGACCCAGTACTTC	TRBV2	NA	TRBJ2-5	NA
CASSLGGQGGYGYTF	TGTGCCAGCAGTTTAGGGGGACAGGGTGGCTATGGCTACACCTTC	TRBV27	NA	TRBJ1-2	TRBD1
CASSLTYSKETEAFF	TGTGCCAGCAGCTTAACGTATAGTAAGGAAACTGAAGCTTTCTTT	TRBV7-3	NA	TRBJ1-1	NA
CASSPKGIEFYEQYF	TGTGCCAGCTCACCAAAGGGGATCGAATTCTACGAGCAGTACTTC	TRBV18	NA	TRBJ2-7	NA
CASSDGTVNEKLFF	TGTGCCAGCAGTGATGGGACGGTTAATGAAAAACTGTTTTTT	TRBV2	once	TRBJ1-4	NA
CASSWGTGAGANVLTF	TGCGCCAGCAGCTGGGGTACCGGGGCTGGGGCCAACGTCCTGACTTTC	TRBV5-1	NA	TRBJ2-6	NA
CSVVTGGETQYF	TGCAGCGTTGTGACAGGGGGAGAGACCCAGTACTTC	TRBV29-1	NA	TRBJ2-5	TRBD1
CASSFRGPSGGSTDTQYF	TGTGCCAGCAGCTTTAGGGGCCCTAGCGGGGGGTCTACAGATACGCAGTATTTT	TRBV7-2	once	TRBJ2-3	TRBD2
CAWTQTDTQYF	TGTGCCTGGACCCAAACAGATACGCAGTATTTT	TRBV30	few	TRBJ2-3	NA
CAWSERQGFGQPQHF	TGTGCCTGGAGTGAGCGACAGGGGTTTGGTCAGCCCCAGCATTTT	TRBV30	NA	TRBJ1-5	TRBD1
CASSLVVTPNTEAFF	TGCGCCAGCAGCTTGGTTGTGACTCCGAACACTGAAGCTTTCTTT	TRBV5-1	NA	TRBJ1-1	NA
CASSETNNYGYTF	TGTGCCAGCAGCGAGACAAATAACTATGGCTACACCTTC	TRBV9	few	TRBJ1-2	NA
CATSDPGLAGDLPTDTQYF	TGTGCCACCAGTGACCCGGGACTAGCGGGGGACCTCCCCACAGATACGCAGTATTTT	TRBV24-1	NA	TRBJ2-3	TRBD2
CASSQPGLNYGYTF	TGTGCCAGCAGCCAACCCGGGTTGAACTATGGCTACACCTTC	TRBV14	NA	TRBJ1-2	NA
CASSPFAYEQFF	TGTGCCAGCAGCCCCTTCGCGTATGAGCAGTTCTTC	TRBV7-2	NA	TRBJ2-1	NA
CASSLGAGNTIYF	TGTGCCAGCAGCCTCGGGGCTGGAAACACCATATATTTT	TRBV12-3/TRBV12-4	NA	TRBJ1-3	NA
CASTLKVGTNTGELFF	TGTGCCAGCACTCTTAAGGTCGGGACGAACACCGGGGAGCTGTTTTTT	TRBV27	NA	TRBJ2-2	NA
CASSESGAGNTIYF	TGTGCCAGTAGTGAGTCAGGGGCTGGAAACACCATATATTTT	TRBV19	once	TRBJ1-3	NA
CASSLNPEIGNTIYF	TGCGCCAGCAGCTTGAATCCGGAGATTGGAAACACCATATATTTT	TRBV5-1	NA	TRBJ1-3	NA
CSVGGDTGNTIYF	TGCAGCGTTGGTGGTGATACTGGAAACACCATATATTTT	TRBV29-1	NA	TRBJ1-3	NA
CASSESADDYGYTF	TGTGCCAGCAGTGAATCGGCAGATGACTATGGCTACACCTTC	TRBV6-1	NA	TRBJ1-2	NA
CSVSSGSGGYGYTF	TGCAGCGTTTCTTCCGGGTCCGGCGGCTATGGCTACACCTTC	TRBV29-1	NA	TRBJ1-2	NA